These T cell receptor beta chains were read from a single sample in a study of human T cells and chemical hapten exposure. TCRdb re-called the RACE reads through MiXCR, storing one row per CDR3 protein. The sample includes about 98,000 distinct CDR3 sequences, under 14% of them seen just once. Sequenced here: whole blood, sampled in connection with sensitization to the hapten diphenylcyclopropenone (DPC). All receptors derive from a woman aged 55-69 years with alopecia areata. Some clones in this sample may be carry-over from other donors' samples. Both conserved end residues are part of each CDR3. Fields, in order: J gene, D gene, clone size, V gene, CDR3 DNA, CDR3 protein. The D gene is left open where the match is weak. Size tells how often a clone was seen (once, few, many) or the class of an expanded clone, and some rows leave it out.

J: TRBJ2-2
D: .
size: many
V: TRBV4-1
DNA: TGCGCCAGCAGTCCGGGACACCTGAACGACACCGGGGAGCTGTTTTTT
CDR3: CASSPGHLNDTGELFF

J: TRBJ1-5
D: .
size: many
V: TRBV5-6
DNA: TGTGCCAGCAGCTTGGAAAGCAATCAGCCCCAGCATTTT
CDR3: CASSLESNQPQHF

J: TRBJ2-5
D: .
size: .
V: TRBV29-1
DNA: TGCAGCGGGGAAACCGGGGACTTC
CDR3: CSGETGDF

J: TRBJ1-5
D: .
size: .
V: TRBV6-1
DNA: TGTGCCAGCAGTGTAATAGGAGGAGGACAGCCCCAGCATTTT
CDR3: CASSVIGGGQPQHF

J: TRBJ1-5
D: .
size: medium-sized
V: TRBV7-9
DNA: TGTGCCAGCAGCTTAGGGACGGGAGATCAGCCCCAGCATTTT
CDR3: CASSLGTGDQPQHF

J: TRBJ2-3
D: .
size: many
V: TRBV20-1
DNA: TGCAGTGCTAGCGGGGGCCGCACCCATACGCAGTATTTT
CDR3: CSASGGRTHTQYF

J: TRBJ1-5
D: .
size: many
V: TRBV20-1
DNA: TGCAGTGCAAAAAGGGGGTTGGGCAATCAGCCCCAGCATTTT
CDR3: CSAKRGLGNQPQHF

J: TRBJ2-5
D: .
size: .
V: TRBV20-1
DNA: TGCAGTGCTAGCCCGGGGGAATATGAGACCCAGTACTTC
CDR3: CSASPGEYETQYF

J: TRBJ2-2
D: .
size: many
V: TRBV1
DNA: TGCACCAGCAGCCGAAGACAGGGCCGAATCACCGGAGAGCTGTTTTTT
CDR3: CTSSRRQGRITGELFF

J: TRBJ1-1
D: .
size: .
V: TRBV18
DNA: TGTGCCAGCTCACCAGGCGGGACTGAAGTTTTCTTT
CDR3: CASSPGGTEVFF

J: TRBJ1-1
D: .
size: many
V: TRBV10-2
DNA: TGCGCCAGCAGGGACAATTGGGGGGACACTGAAGCTTTCTTT
CDR3: CASRDNWGDTEAFF

J: TRBJ2-3
D: .
size: .
V: TRBV5-1
DNA: TGCGCCAGCAGCTTGGGGGGACCTGCCACAGATACGCAGTATTTT
CDR3: CASSLGGPATDTQYF

J: TRBJ2-5
D: TRBD2
size: .
V: TRBV10-3
DNA: TGTGCCATCAGTCCGGGACTAGCGGGGGCCCAAGAGACCCAGTACTTC
CDR3: CAISPGLAGAQETQYF

J: TRBJ2-4
D: .
size: few
V: TRBV11-3
DNA: TGTGCCAGCAGCCTCCTGACGGTTACCAAAAACATTCAGTACTTC
CDR3: CASSLLTVTKNIQYF

J: TRBJ2-1
D: .
size: .
V: TRBV4-1
DNA: TGCGCCAGCAGCCAACCCACCGGGACTCCCTACAATGAGCAGTTCTTC
CDR3: CASSQPTGTPYNEQFF

J: TRBJ1-2
D: TRBD1
size: many
V: TRBV7-9
DNA: TGTGCCAGCAGCACAGGGGGCTATAACTATGGCTACACCTTC
CDR3: CASSTGGYNYGYTF

J: TRBJ1-4
D: .
size: many
V: TRBV19
DNA: TGTGCCAGTAGTATCTCGGTGACTAATGAAAAACTGTTTTTT
CDR3: CASSISVTNEKLFF

J: TRBJ2-7
D: .
size: few
V: TRBV3-1
DNA: TGTGCCAGCAGCCCAGTTACTAGTTGGGGGCGGGACGAGCAGTACTTC
CDR3: CASSPVTSWGRDEQYF

J: TRBJ2-1
D: TRBD2
size: many
V: TRBV27
DNA: TGTGCCAGCAGTTTACGCCGAGCGGGGAGCTCCTACAATGAGCAGTTCTTC
CDR3: CASSLRRAGSSYNEQFF